The rows below give T cell receptor beta chains drawn from one sample of a study of shared clonotypes between healthy human individuals. Some clones are missing from TCRdb's copy, which holds only in-frame ones; the method was immunoSEQ multiplex PCR. The repertoire holds roughly 2,300,000 clones, with around 93% as singletons. The sequenced sample was naive CD4+ T cells from PBMCs. The receptors come from a man between 18 and 29 years old in good health. Some clones in this sample may be carry-over from other donors' samples. Each CDR3 is given without its conserved first and last residue.

J | V | CDR3
TRBJ2-3 | TRBV6-1 | ASSEAGTGRRDTQY
TRBJ1-1 | TRBV30 | ACSRGGINTEAF
TRBJ2-5 | TRBV7-3 | ASSLIPGPQETQY
TRBJ2-5 | TRBV21-1 | ASPPDGGRAETQY
TRBJ1-1 | TRBV28 | AGGDRTNTEAF
TRBJ2-7 | TRBV5-1 | ASSTGGSYEQY
TRBJ1-2 | TRBV27 | ASSLSGGTVRFSNYGYT
TRBJ1-2 | TRBV5-5 | ASSPGQGAHSNYGYT
TRBJ1-2 | TRBV28 | ASSLRGYGYT
TRBJ1-5 | TRBV28 | ASRPRGGGNQPQH
TRBJ2-1 | TRBV9 | ASSPRLASYNEQF
TRBJ1-3 | TRBV28 | ASSLARISGNTIY
TRBJ2-6 | TRBV6-5 | ASSKPGANVLT
TRBJ1-2 | TRBV28 | ATAVAATTYGYT
TRBJ2-2 | TRBV9 | ANVDGELF
TRBJ2-7 | TRBV5-1 | ASSLAGDVAHYEQY
TRBJ2-3 | TRBV13 | ASSLATFTDTQY
TRBJ2-2 | TRBV5-6 | ASSSTRYGELF
TRBJ2-7 | TRBV6-5 | ASSPSEGGRSKQY
TRBJ2-1 | TRBV6-5 | ASSYRGRGGNNEQF
TRBJ2-5 | TRBV30 | AWSGGLQETQY
TRBJ2-1 | TRBV5-1 | ASSGGLAGRSSYNEQF
TRBJ1-4 | TRBV6-1 | ASTKGGGNEKLF
TRBJ2-1 | TRBV18 | ASSPDLNNEQF
TRBJ2-7 | TRBV14 | ASSLQYEQY
TRBJ2-7 | TRBV7-9 | ASSLSGVVLTDEQY
TRBJ2-2 | TRBV30 | AWRGGSRTGELF
TRBJ1-2 | TRBV6-1 | ASSESGRNYGYT
TRBJ1-6 | TRBV30 | AWRDRGRLNNSPLH
TRBJ1-5 | TRBV19 | ASSIGTRQPQH
NA | TRBV18 | ASSPSQEYEQY
TRBJ1-2 | TRBV19 | ASSIDHLPQGPPLSGYT
TRBJ1-3 | TRBV2 | ASRGDRGPGNTIY
TRBJ1-5 | TRBV19 | ASSPYPGQGEVGNQPQH
TRBJ2-4 | TRBV7-2 | ASSLAREGNIQY
TRBJ2-3 | TRBV25-1 | ASSELFTDTQY
TRBJ2-2 | TRBV7-6 | ASSPQVSGELF
TRBJ2-7 | TRBV4-2 | ASSQTRTSLNEQY
TRBJ2-7 | TRBV7-2 | ASSVSGRVNYEQY
TRBJ2-5 | TRBV29-1 | SVGFLLQETQY
TRBJ2-3 | TRBV19 | ASSRGQGQDTQY
TRBJ1-2 | TRBV6-5 | ASNDRGENYGYT
TRBJ1-2 | TRBV5-5 | ASSETSDLGYT
TRBJ1-5 | TRBV7-9 | ASSLAFNQPQH
TRBJ2-1 | TRBV10-2 | ASSESVGSPYNEQF
TRBJ1-2 | TRBV28 | ASSLAGGTGYT
TRBJ1-1 | TRBV16 | ASSPGTGNAEAF
TRBJ2-7 | TRBV5-1 | ASSLGLAEPSYEQY
TRBJ2-1 | TRBV9 | ASSVYATSYNEQF
TRBJ2-3 | TRBV4-2 | ASSQSGSIGPDTQY
TRBJ2-5 | TRBV27 | ASSDRDVEETQY
TRBJ2-2 | TRBV5-6 | ASSLLGNTGELF
TRBJ2-7 | TRBV25-1 | ASSEPGSSREQY
TRBJ2-2 | TRBV2 | ASGRGDTGELF
TRBJ1-1 | TRBV10-3 | AISAGAGGNTEAF
TRBJ2-7 | TRBV30 | AWDLGGAGSYEQY
TRBJ2-1 | TRBV10-1 | ASSDRLAVDEQF
TRBJ1-1 | TRBV27 | ASGGQGARTEAF
TRBJ2-7 | TRBV5-1 | ASSVVGTGSIEQY